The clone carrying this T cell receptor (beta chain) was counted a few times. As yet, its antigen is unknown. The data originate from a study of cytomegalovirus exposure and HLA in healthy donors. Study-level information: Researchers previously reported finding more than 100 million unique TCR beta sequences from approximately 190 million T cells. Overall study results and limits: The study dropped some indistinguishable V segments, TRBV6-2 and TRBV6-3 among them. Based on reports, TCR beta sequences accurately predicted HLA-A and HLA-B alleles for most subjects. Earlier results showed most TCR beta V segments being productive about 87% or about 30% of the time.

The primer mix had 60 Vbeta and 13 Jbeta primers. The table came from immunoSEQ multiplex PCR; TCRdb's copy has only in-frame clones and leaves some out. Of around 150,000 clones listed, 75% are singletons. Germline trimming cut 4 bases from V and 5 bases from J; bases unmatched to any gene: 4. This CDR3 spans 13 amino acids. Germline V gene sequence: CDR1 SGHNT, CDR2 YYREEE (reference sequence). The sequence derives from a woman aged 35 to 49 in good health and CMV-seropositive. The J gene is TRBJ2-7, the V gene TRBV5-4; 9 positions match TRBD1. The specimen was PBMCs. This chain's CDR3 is CASSRGQGDEQYF. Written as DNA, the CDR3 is TGTGCCAGCAGCCGGGGACAGGGTGACGAGCAGTACTTC.